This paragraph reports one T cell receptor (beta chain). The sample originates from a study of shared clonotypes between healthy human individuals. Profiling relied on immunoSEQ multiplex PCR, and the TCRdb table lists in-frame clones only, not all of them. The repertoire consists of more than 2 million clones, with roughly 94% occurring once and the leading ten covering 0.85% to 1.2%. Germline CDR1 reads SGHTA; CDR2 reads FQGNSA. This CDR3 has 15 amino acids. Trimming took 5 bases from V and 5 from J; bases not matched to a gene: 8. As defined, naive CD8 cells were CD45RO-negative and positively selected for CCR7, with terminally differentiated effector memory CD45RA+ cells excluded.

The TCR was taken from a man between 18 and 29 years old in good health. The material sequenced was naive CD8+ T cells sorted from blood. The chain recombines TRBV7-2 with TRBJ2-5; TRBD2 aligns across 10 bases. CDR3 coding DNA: TGTGCCAGCAGCCAACTAGCGGGATCGGGGGAGACCCAGTACTTC. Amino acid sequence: CASSQLAGSGETQYF.